This TCR beta chain was obtained from a study of human T cells and chemical hapten exposure. Whole-study context: Diphenylcyclopropenone was applied weekly to patients' scalps across the roughly 23-week study. The study's findings and limits: Against controls, expanded TCRs gave rise to significantly more large CDR3 similarity clusters. Positively correlated with patch test score were the counts of PT1 expanded TCRs.

The CDR3 runs to 14 residues. Germline V lookup: CDR1 MNHEY, CDR2 SMNVEV (reference sequence). Trimming left V 3 bases short and J 4 bases short, with 13 bases between. This clonotype was counted ten times or more. Its antigen remains unknown. TCRdb recomputed calls from the RACE reads with MiXCR, one row per CDR3 protein. The data hold 350,000 to 450,000 distinct CDR3 sequences, with 4.5% to 5.5% observed a single time. Time point indicated: pre-sensitization, week 0. Indicated treatment: therapeutic diphenylcyclopropenone sensitization with weekly scalp DPC. The chain is built from TRBV27 and TRBJ2-7; D possibly corresponds to TRBD1 (6 bases). The receptor was derived from a woman aged 45-65 years with alopecia areata. Some clones in this sample may be carry-over from other donors' samples. Material: whole blood, obtained in connection with sensitization to the hapten diphenylcyclopropenone (DPC). The CDR3 DNA follows: TGTGCCAGCAGTTTCGACAGGAAGAATTACGAGCAGTACTTC. Residues: CASSFDRKNYEQYF.